This T cell receptor beta chain appears in the sequencing data of a study of T cell changes during pregnancy in multiple sclerosis. Clones were read by immunoSEQ multiplex PCR, and TCRdb kept only the in-frame ones, dropping some. The profile covers 65,000 to 95,000 clones, with around 89% appearing a single time and around 2% taken by the ten largest. Germline V gives CDR1 LGHNT, CDR2 FRNRAP. Trimming removed 6 bases at V and 4 bases at J, with 19 bases between. This CDR3 contains 16 residues. This chain links TRBV12-5 with TRBJ2-1, with D perhaps TRBD2 (5 bases). The specimen was peripheral blood, collected before pregnancy. The receptor's source is a female donor with multiple sclerosis, enrolled in a pregnancy study. The CDR3 spells CASGRGGLGPYNEQFF. CDR3 bases: TGTGCTAGTGGCCGTGGCGGGTTGGGCCCATACAATGAGCAGTTCTTC.